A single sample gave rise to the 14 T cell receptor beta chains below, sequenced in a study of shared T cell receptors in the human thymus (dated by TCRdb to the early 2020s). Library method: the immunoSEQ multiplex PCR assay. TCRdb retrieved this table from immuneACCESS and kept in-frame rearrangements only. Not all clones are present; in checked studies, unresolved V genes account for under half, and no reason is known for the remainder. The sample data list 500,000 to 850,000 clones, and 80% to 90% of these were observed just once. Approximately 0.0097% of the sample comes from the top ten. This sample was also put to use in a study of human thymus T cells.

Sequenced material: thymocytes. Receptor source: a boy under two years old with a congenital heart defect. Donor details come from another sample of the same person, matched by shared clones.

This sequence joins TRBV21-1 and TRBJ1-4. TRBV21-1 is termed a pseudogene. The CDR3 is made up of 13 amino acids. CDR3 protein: CANLRGDNEKLFF. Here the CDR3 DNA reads TGTGCCAACCTGCGAGGAGATAATGAAAAACTGTTTTTT.

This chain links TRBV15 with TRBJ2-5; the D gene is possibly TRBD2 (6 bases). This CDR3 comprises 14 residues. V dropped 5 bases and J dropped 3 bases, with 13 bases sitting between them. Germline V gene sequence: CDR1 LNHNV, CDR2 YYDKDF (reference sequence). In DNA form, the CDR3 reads TGTGCCACCAGCGGGGGGATAGCGGAAGAGACCCAGTACTTC. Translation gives CATSGGIAEETQYF. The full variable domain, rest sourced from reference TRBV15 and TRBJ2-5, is DAMVIQNPRYQVTQFGKPVTLSCSQTLNHNVMYWYQQKSSQAPKLLFHYYDKDFNNEADTPDNFQSRRPNTSFCFLDIRSPGLGDTAMYLCATSGGIAEETQYFGPGTRLLVL.

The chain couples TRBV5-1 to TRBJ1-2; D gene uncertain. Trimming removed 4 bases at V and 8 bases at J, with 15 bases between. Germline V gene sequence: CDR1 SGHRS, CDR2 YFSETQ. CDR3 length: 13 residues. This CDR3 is CASSLLPVSGYTF. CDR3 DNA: TGCGCCAGCAGCCTCCTCCCGGTATCGGGCTACACCTTC.

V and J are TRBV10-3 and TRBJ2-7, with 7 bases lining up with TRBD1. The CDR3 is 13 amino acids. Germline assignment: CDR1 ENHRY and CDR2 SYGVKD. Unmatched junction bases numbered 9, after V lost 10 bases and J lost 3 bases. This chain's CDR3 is CATTGQNFYEQYF. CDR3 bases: TGTGCCACCACGGGACAGAATTTCTACGAGCAGTACTTC.

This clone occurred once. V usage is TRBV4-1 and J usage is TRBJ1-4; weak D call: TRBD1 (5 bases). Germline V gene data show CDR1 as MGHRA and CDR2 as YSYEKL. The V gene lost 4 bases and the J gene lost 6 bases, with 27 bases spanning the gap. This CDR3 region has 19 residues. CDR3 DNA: TGCGCCAGCAGCCTAAATTCCGACGTATACCCCGGAGGGGATGAAAAACTGTTTTTT. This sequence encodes CASSLNSDVYPGGDEKLFF.

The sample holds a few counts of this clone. As DNA, the CDR3 is TGTGCCAGCAGCTCGACGGGACTAGAGGGGTCCTACGAGCAGTACTTC. Translating gives CASSSTGLEGSYEQYF. The chain is built from TRBV7-2 and TRBJ2-7; TRBD2 matches 8 bases. With V trimmed by 4 bases and J by 1 base, 9 bases remained unmatched. This CDR3 spans 16 amino acids. Germline V gene lookup returns CDR1 SGHTA and CDR2 FQGNSA.

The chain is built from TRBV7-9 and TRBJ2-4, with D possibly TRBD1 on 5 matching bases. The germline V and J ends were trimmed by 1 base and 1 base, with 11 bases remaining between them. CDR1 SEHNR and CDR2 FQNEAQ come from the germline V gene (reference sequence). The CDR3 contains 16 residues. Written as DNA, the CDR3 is TGTGCCAGCAGCTTAGGTCAGGGTAGGGCCAAAAACATTCAGTACTTC. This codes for CASSLGQGRAKNIQYF.

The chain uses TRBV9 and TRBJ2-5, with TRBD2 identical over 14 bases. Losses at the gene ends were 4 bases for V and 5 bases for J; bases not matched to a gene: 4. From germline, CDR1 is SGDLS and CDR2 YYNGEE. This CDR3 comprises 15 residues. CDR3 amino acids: CASSTGTSGSETQYF. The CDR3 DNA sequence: TGTGCCAGCAGCACCGGGACTAGCGGGAGTGAGACCCAGTACTTC.

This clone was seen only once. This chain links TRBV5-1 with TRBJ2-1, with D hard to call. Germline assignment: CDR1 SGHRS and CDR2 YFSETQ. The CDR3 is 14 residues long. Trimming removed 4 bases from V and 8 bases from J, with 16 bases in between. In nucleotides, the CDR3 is TGCGCCAGCAGCAAGGATATCCTAGAATATGAGCAGTTCTTC. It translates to CASSKDILEYEQFF.

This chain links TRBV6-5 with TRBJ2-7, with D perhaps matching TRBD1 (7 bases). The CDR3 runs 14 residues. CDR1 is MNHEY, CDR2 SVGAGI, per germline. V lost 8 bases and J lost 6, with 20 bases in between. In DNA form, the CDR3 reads TGTGCCAGCCGATTGGCGGGACAGATTACCGAGCAGTACTTC. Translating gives CASRLAGQITEQYF.

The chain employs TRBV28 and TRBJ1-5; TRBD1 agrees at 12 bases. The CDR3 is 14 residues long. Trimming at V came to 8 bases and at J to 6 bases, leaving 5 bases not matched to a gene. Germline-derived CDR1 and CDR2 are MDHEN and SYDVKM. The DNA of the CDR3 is TGTGCCAGCCAACCGGGACAGGGGGCTCAGCCCCAGCATTTT. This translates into CASQPGQGAQPQHF.

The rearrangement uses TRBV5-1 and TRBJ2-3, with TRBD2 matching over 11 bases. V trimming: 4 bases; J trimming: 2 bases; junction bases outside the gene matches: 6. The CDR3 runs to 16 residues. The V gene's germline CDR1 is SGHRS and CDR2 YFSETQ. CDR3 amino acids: CASSLIAGGNTDTQYF. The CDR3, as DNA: TGCGCCAGCAGCCTGATAGCGGGGGGGAACACAGATACGCAGTATTTT.

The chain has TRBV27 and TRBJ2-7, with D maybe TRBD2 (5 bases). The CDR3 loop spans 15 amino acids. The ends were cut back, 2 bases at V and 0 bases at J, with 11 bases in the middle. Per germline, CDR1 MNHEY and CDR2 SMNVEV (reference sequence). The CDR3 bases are TGTGCCAGCAGTTTAACGGCGGGTTCCTCCTACGAGCAGTACTTC. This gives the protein CASSLTAGSSYEQYF.

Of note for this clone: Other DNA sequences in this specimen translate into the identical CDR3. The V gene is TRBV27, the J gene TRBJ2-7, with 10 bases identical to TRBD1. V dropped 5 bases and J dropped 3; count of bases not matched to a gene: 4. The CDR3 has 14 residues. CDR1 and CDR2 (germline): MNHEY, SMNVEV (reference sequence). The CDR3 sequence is CASSLRDRGYEQYF. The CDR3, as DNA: TGTGCCAGCAGTCTACGGGACAGGGGCTACGAGCAGTACTTC.